This T cell receptor (beta chain) was observed in a study of T cells of healthy individuals. The ends lost 6 bases at V and 6 bases at J; junction bases unmatched: 9. This CDR3 contains 15 residues. Germline assignment: CDR1 LNHDA and CDR2 SQIVND (reference sequence). TCRdb ran MiXCR on the 5' RACE reads and lists one entry per CDR3 protein. The top ten hold approximately 4.8% of the sample, which has about 60,000 distinct CDR3 sequences, 15% to 20% seen once. The sample holds many counts of this clonotype. The TCR was taken from a human donor in good health. V usage is TRBV19 and J usage is TRBJ1-5; 9 nucleotides line up with TRBD1. CDR3 region: CASRTTGGAGQPQHF. The CDR3 region has the DNA TGTGCCAGTAGGACTACAGGGGGCGCGGGTCAGCCCCAGCATTTT.